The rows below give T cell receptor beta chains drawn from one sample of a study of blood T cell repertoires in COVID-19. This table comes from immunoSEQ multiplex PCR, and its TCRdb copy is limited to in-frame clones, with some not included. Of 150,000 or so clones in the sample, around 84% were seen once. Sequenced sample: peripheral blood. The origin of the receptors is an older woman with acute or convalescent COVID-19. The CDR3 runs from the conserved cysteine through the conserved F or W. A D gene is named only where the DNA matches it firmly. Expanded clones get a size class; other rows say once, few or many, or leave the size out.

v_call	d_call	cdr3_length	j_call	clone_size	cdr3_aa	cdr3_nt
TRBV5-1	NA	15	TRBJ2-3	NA	CASSLGGDETDTQYF	TGCGCCAGCAGCTTAGGGGGGGACGAGACAGATACGCAGTATTTT
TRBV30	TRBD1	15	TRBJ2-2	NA	CAWMGDRVDTGELFF	TGTGCCTGGATGGGGGACAGGGTGGACACCGGGGAGCTGTTTTTT
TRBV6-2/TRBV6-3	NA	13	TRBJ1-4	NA	CASSQDWNEKLFF	TGTGCCAGCAGTCAGGACTGGAATGAAAAACTGTTTTTT
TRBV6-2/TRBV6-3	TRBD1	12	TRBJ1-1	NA	CASSYSYRGTVF	TGTGCCAGCAGTTACTCATACAGGGGGACGGTCTTT
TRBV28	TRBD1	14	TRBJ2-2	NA	CASQRDRADNKLFF	TGTGCCAGCCAGAGGGACAGGGCCGACAACAAGCTGTTTTTT
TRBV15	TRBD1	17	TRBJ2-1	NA	CATSRDLIKRTGGEQFF	TGTGCCACCAGCAGAGATCTAATAAAACGAACAGGGGGTGAGCAGTTCTTC
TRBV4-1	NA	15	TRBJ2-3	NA	CASSQDESRADTQYF	TGCGCCAGCAGCCAAGATGAATCCAGGGCAGATACGCAGTATTTT
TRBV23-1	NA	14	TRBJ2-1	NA	CARTWGGRRNEQFF	TGCGCAAGGACTTGGGGGGGGCGAAGGAATGAGCAGTTCTTC
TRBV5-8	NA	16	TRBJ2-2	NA	CASSFRGGPNTGELFF	TGTGCCAGCAGCTTTCGCGGGGGCCCGAACACCGGGGAGCTGTTTTTT
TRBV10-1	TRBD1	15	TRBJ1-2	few	CASSESTGASDGYTF	TGCGCCAGCAGTGAGTCCACAGGGGCTTCGGATGGCTACACCTTC
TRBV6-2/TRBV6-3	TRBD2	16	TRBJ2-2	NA	CASSYTASGNTGELFF	TGTGCCAGCAGTTACACGGCTAGCGGGAACACCGGGGAGCTGTTTTTT
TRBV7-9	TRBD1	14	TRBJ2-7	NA	CASSLEGQLHEQYF	TGTGCCAGCAGCTTAGAGGGACAGTTGCACGAGCAGTACTTC
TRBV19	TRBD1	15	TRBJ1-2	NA	CASSIGQGINYGYTF	TGTGCCAGTAGTATTGGACAGGGCATTAACTATGGCTACACCTTC
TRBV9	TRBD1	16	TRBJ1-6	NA	CASSADGTANNSPLHF	TGTGCCAGCAGCGCTGACGGGACAGCCAATAATTCACCCCTCCACTTT
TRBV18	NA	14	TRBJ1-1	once	CASSPPRGNTEAFF	TGTGCCAGCTCACCACCCAGGGGGAACACTGAAGCTTTCTTT
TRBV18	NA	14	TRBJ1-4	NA	CASSPQGYLGKLFF	TGTGCCAGCTCACCACAGGGGTACCTTGGAAAACTGTTTTTT
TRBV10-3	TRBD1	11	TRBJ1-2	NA	CAYGTGYGYTF	TGTGCCTACGGGACAGGGTACGGCTACACCTTC
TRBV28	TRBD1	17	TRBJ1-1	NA	CASSPTTRDRGITEAFF	TGTGCCAGCAGTCCAACCACTCGGGACAGGGGTATCACTGAAGCTTTCTTT
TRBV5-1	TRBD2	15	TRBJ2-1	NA	CASSLLAGGPHEQFF	TGCGCCAGCAGCTTACTAGCGGGGGGGCCCCATGAGCAGTTCTTC
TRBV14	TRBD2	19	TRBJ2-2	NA	CASSQLRGLAGANTGELFF	TGTGCCAGCAGCCAATTACGCGGACTAGCGGGGGCGAACACCGGGGAGCTGTTTTTT
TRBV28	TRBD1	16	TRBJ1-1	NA	CASSFPVDRGGTEAFF	TGTGCCAGCAGTTTCCCGGTGGACAGGGGTGGCACTGAAGCTTTCTTT
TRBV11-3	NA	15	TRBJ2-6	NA	CASSPDMVRANVLTF	TGTGCCAGCAGCCCCGACATGGTCCGGGCCAACGTCCTGACTTTC
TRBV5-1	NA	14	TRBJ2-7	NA	CASSFQGFFDEQYF	TGCGCCAGCAGCTTCCAGGGGTTTTTCGACGAGCAGTACTTC
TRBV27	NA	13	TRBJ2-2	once	CASRRGSTGELFF	TGTGCCAGCCGAAGAGGTTCCACCGGGGAGCTGTTTTTT
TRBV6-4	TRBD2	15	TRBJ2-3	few	CASSDSRGGPDTQYF	TGTGCCAGCAGTGACTCGCGGGGGGGCCCAGATACGCAGTATTTT
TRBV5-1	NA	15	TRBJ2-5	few	CASSLQDNPQETQYF	TGCGCCAGCAGCTTGCAGGACAATCCCCAAGAGACCCAGTACTTC
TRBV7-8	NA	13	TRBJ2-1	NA	CASEEQVDNEQFF	TGTGCCAGCGAAGAACAGGTAGACAATGAGCAGTTCTTC
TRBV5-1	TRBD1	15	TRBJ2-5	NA	CASSPGQGARETQYF	TGCGCCAGCAGCCCGGGACAGGGGGCGCGTGAGACCCAGTACTTC
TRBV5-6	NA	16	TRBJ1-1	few	CASSKLREALNTEAFF	TGTGCCAGCAGCAAGCTTAGGGAGGCTTTGAACACTGAAGCTTTCTTT
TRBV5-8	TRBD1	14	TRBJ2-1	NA	CASSWGQAGNEQFF	TGTGCCAGCAGCTGGGGACAGGCGGGCAATGAGCAGTTCTTC
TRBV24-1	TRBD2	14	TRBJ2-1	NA	CATAGGLSLEEQFF	TGTGCCACCGCCGGGGGGTTAAGTCTCGAGGAGCAGTTCTTC
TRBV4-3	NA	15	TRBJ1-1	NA	CASSQDLQGNFEAFF	TGCGCCAGCAGCCAAGATCTACAGGGAAATTTTGAAGCTTTCTTT
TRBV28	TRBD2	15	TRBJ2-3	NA	CASSRLAESTDTQYF	TGTGCCAGCAGCAGACTAGCGGAGAGCACAGATACGCAGTATTTT
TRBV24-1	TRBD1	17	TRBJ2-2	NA	CATSETDRGRRTGELFF	TGTGCCACCAGTGAGACCGACAGGGGGCGACGCACCGGGGAGCTGTTTTTT
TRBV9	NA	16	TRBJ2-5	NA	CASSVFQRYLAGTQYF	TGTGCCAGCAGCGTTTTCCAGCGATACCTTGCGGGGACCCAGTACTTC
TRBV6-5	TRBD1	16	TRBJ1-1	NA	CASSYSDRPGNTEAFF	TGTGCCAGCAGTTACTCGGACAGGCCCGGGAACACTGAAGCTTTCTTT
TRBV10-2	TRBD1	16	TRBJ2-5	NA	CASSEFTGQGEETQYF	TGCGCCAGCAGTGAGTTTACAGGGCAGGGGGAAGAGACCCAGTACTTC
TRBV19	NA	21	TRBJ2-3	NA	CASSRTPPATGPGLSTDTQYF	TGTGCCAGTAGTAGGACCCCCCCGGCGACAGGACCGGGTCTCAGCACAGATACGCAGTATTTT
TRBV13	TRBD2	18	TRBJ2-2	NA	CASSPPFVGGVNTGELFF	TGTGCCAGCAGCCCCCCTTTTGTCGGGGGGGTCAACACCGGGGAGCTGTTTTTT
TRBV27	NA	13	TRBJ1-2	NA	CASRDPGSEGYTF	TGTGCCAGCAGAGATCCAGGGTCGGAGGGCTACACCTTC
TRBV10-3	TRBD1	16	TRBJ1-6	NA	CAISDPGTGDGSPLHF	TGTGCCATCAGTGACCCCGGGACAGGGGATGGTTCACCCCTCCACTTT
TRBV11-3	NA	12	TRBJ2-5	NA	CASSRSQETQYF	TGTGCCAGCAGCCGGAGTCAAGAGACCCAGTACTTC
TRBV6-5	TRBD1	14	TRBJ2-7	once	CASSPRGPSYEQYF	TGTGCCAGCAGCCCGAGGGGGCCTTCCTACGAGCAGTACTTC
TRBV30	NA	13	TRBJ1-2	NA	CAWNTDRLYGYTF	TGTGCCTGGAACACCGACAGACTCTATGGCTACACCTTC
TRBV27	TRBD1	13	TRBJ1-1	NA	CASSFRWDSEAFF	TGTGCCAGCAGTTTCCGTTGGGACAGTGAAGCTTTCTTT
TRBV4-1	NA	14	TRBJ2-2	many	CASSDRGNTGELFF	TGCGCCAGCAGCGATCGGGGGAACACCGGGGAGCTGTTTTTT
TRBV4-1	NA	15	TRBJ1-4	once	CASSHPPTDNEKLFF	TGCGCCAGCAGCCACCCCCCGACAGATAATGAAAAACTGTTTTTT
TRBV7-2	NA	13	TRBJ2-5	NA	CASSRQKEETQYF	TGTGCCAGCAGCCGACAGAAGGAAGAGACCCAGTACTTC
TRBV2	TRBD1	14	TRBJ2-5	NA	CASSPGQPKETQYF	TGTGCCAGCAGTCCGGGACAGCCTAAAGAGACCCAGTACTTC
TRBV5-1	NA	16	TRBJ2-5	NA	CASSLGAGPTVETQYF	TGCGCCAGCAGCTTGGGTGCAGGGCCCACGGTAGAGACCCAGTACTTC
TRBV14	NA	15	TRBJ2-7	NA	CASSQDEAIPYEQYF	TGTGCCAGCAGCCAAGATGAAGCAATACCCTACGAGCAGTACTTC
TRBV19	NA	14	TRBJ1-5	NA	CASSIGGRSQPQHF	TGTGCCAGTAGTATTGGGGGGAGAAGCCAGCCCCAGCATTTT
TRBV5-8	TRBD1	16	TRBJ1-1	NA	CASSSIHRGGLSEAFF	TGTGCCAGCAGCTCGATCCACAGGGGAGGACTTTCTGAAGCTTTCTTT
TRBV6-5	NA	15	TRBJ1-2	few	CASTTTVTGNYGYTF	TGTGCCAGCACTACGACAGTGACCGGGAACTATGGCTACACCTTC
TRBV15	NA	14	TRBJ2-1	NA	CATSRDTRNNEQFF	TGTGCCACCAGCAGAGATACCAGGAACAATGAGCAGTTCTTC
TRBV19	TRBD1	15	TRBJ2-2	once	CASSITGGNTGELFF	TGTGCCAGTAGTATTACAGGGGGAAACACCGGGGAGCTGTTTTTT
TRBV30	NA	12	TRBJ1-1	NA	CAWSRWNTEAFF	TGTGCCTGGAGTCGTTGGAACACTGAAGCTTTCTTT